A single sample gave rise to the 11 T cell receptor beta chains below, sequenced in a study of blood T cell repertoires in COVID-19. Profiling relied on immunoSEQ multiplex PCR, and the TCRdb table lists in-frame clones only, not all of them. Here the sample spans about 170,000 clones, roughly 90% being singletons. Sequences were obtained from peripheral blood. These receptors were taken from a woman in her fifties or sixties with acute or convalescent COVID-19.

Here the CDR3 reads CASSQDLLSGGYNEQFF. In nucleotides, the CDR3 is TGCGCCAGCAGCCAAGATCTTTTGTCGGGAGGGTACAATGAGCAGTTCTTC. The rearrangement links TRBV4-3 to TRBJ2-1, with TRBD2 matching over 8 bases. Trimming cost V 0 bases and J 4 bases; bases outside gene matches: 8. CDR3 length equals 17 residues. Germline-derived CDR1 and CDR2 are LGHNA and YSLEER.

Remarks on this clone: An end of the junction differs from the germline gene, which may be a read error. The chain uses TRBV29-1 and TRBJ2-7, with 10 bases lining up with TRBD2. The CDR3 contains 14 residues. Germline V CDR1 and CDR2: SQVTM, ANQGSEA. The CDR3 is CSVEGLAGEREQYF. In DNA, the CDR3 is TGCAGCGTAGAAGGCCTAGCGGGAGAAAGGGAGCAGTACTTC.

The V and J genes are TRBV5-5 and TRBJ1-1; D may be TRBD1 (5 bases). Trimming shortened V by 3 bases and J by 4 bases, and 10 bases separated the two germline ends. Germline-derived CDR1 and CDR2 are SGHKS and YYEKEE (reference sequence). The CDR3 is 13 residues long. The CDR3 loop is CASSWSRGTEAFF. The DNA of the CDR3 is TGTGCCAGCAGCTGGAGTAGGGGCACTGAAGCTTTCTTT.

This clone occurred once. The V gene is TRBV29-1, the J gene TRBJ2-7, with 7 bases that match TRBD1. The CDR3 length is 13 residues. J lost 0 bases, V lost 5 bases, and 4 bases had no gene match. The germline V gene has CDR1 SQVTM and CDR2 ANQGSEA. CDR3 nucleotides: TGCAGCGTTCGGGACAGCAGCTCCTACGAGCAGTACTTC. This gives the protein CSVRDSSSYEQYF.

The chain is built from TRBV6-2 or TRBV6-3 and TRBJ2-5, with 13 nucleotides matching TRBD2. Germline V lookup: CDR1 MNHEY, CDR2 SVGEGT. The CDR3 has 14 amino acids. V was clipped by 1 base and J by 7 bases; unmatched bases: 0. The CDR3 protein is CASSYWTSGGTQYF. The CDR3, as DNA: TGTGCCAGCAGTTACTGGACTAGCGGGGGGACCCAGTACTTC.

The rearrangement links TRBV6-5 to TRBJ1-1; the match to TRBD1 covers 7 bases. Germline trimming cut 11 bases from V and 4 bases from J; bases unmatched to any gene: 10. Germline values: CDR1 MNHEY, CDR2 SVGAGI. The CDR3 covers 13 residues. Here the CDR3 DNA reads TGTGCCGGCACAACGGACAGGAGCACTGAAGCTTTCTTT. Amino acid sequence: CAGTTDRSTEAFF.

This sequence joins TRBV29-1 and TRBJ1-2; D perhaps matches TRBD1 (5 bases). Germline CDR1 reads SQVTM; CDR2 reads ANQGSEA. Between the trimmed V and J ends, which lost 3 bases and 6 bases, there was a span of 11 bases. CDR3 length: 12 amino acids. The CDR3 reads CSVESTDHGYTF. CDR3 nucleotides: TGCAGCGTTGAGTCGACAGATCATGGCTACACCTTC.

The gene calls are TRBV9 and TRBJ2-7; 13 nucleotides align to TRBD2. V dropped 0 bases and J dropped 6; count of bases not matched to a gene: 6. The CDR3 length is 16 residues. Germline-derived CDR1 and CDR2 are SGDLS and YYNGEE. This CDR3 reads CASSVGLAGGQGEQYF. Here the CDR3 DNA reads TGTGCCAGCAGCGTAGGACTAGCGGGGGGCCAGGGCGAGCAGTACTTC. Drawing the rest from reference TRBV9 and TRBJ2-7, the complete variable domain is DSGVTQTPKHLITATGQRVTLRCSPRSGDLSVYWYQQSLDQGLQFLIQYYNGEERAKGNILERFSAQQFPDLHSELNLSSLELGDSALYFCASSVGLAGGQGEQYFGPGTRLTVT.

V usage is TRBV5-1 and J usage is TRBJ2-1; 11 positions match TRBD1. This CDR3 contains 15 residues. With V trimmed by 3 bases and J by 3 bases, 2 bases remained unmatched. Germline CDR1 SGHRS, CDR2 YFSETQ. The CDR3 DNA sequence: TGCGCCAGCAGCTCGGGACAGGGGGTCTACAATGAGCAGTTCTTC. Amino acid sequence: CASSSGQGVYNEQFF.

The chain has TRBV24-1 and TRBJ2-1, with 11 bases matching TRBD2. Germline V CDR1 and CDR2: KGHDR, SFDVKD. V dropped 1 base and J dropped 6; count of bases not matched to a gene: 4. This CDR3 has 16 amino acids. CDR3 DNA sequence: TGTGCCACCAGTGATTTTACTAGCGGGGGTCTCAATGAGCAGTTCTTC. This sequence encodes CATSDFTSGGLNEQFF.

The chain is built from TRBV11-3 and TRBJ1-3, with D unresolved. The CDR3 is 14 residues long. Germline values: CDR1 SGHNT, CDR2 YENEEA. Trimming left V 6 bases short and J 4 bases short, with 13 bases between. CDR3 sequence: CASRSQRAGNTIYF. CDR3 coding DNA: TGTGCCAGCAGGTCACAGCGGGCAGGAAACACCATATATTTT.